The 19 T cell receptor beta chains given below trace back to one sample, sequenced in a study of sequential checkpoint blockade in melanoma. The treatment was: randomized to nivolumab then ipilimumab (arm A) or the reverse (arm B). Clones were read by immunoSEQ multiplex PCR, and TCRdb kept only the in-frame ones, dropping some. This sample has around 18,000 clones, with approximately 60% found just once. Source: CD8+ T cells sorted from blood (inferred from file names), taken from a patient given nivolumab and ipilimumab in sequence. These receptors all stem from a human donor with melanoma.

This chain joins TRBV7-6 and TRBJ2-2; D is unresolved. V was trimmed by 4 bases and J by 4 bases, leaving 10 bases between them. Germline CDR1 SGHVS, CDR2 FNYEAQ. There are 14 residues in the CDR3. This chain's CDR3 is CASSSQVTTGELFF. DNA of the CDR3: TGTGCCAGCAGCTCCCAGGTCACCACCGGGGAGCTGTTTTTT.

This chain connects TRBV7-9 to TRBJ2-1, with 8 bases fitting TRBD1. The CDR3 runs 14 residues. From germline, CDR1 is SEHNR and CDR2 FQNEAQ (reference sequence). The V segment lost 5 bases and the J segment 8 bases; nucleotides outside the gene matches: 8. The CDR3 is CASSPTGASDEQFF. The CDR3 region has the DNA TGTGCCAGCAGCCCGACAGGGGCTTCGGATGAGCAGTTCTTC.

The V gene is TRBV2, the J gene TRBJ2-1; 9 bases align to TRBD1. Trimming cost V 6 bases and J 3 bases; bases outside gene matches: 9. The CDR3 runs 16 residues. The V gene's germline CDR1 is SNHLY and CDR2 FYNNEI. The CDR3 sequence is CASRLQPGQGYNEQFF. DNA of the CDR3: TGTGCCAGCAGATTACAGCCGGGACAGGGCTACAATGAGCAGTTCTTC.

This clone is termed medium-sized. The chain's CDR3 is CASGLVLLSGKNYNSPLHF. For the CDR3, the DNA is TGTGCTAGTGGTTTGGTACTCCTGTCCGGGAAGAATTATAATTCACCCCTCCACTTT. The V and J genes are TRBV12-5 and TRBJ1-6; D remains unclear. V lost 0 bases and J 4 bases, leaving 19 bases between the germline ends. CDR1 and CDR2 from the germline V gene are LGHNT and FRNRAP. The CDR3 has 19 amino acids.

The chain links TRBV6-1 to TRBJ2-2; D may be TRBD1 (6 bases). This CDR3 spans 13 amino acids. The V gene's germline CDR1 is MNHNS and CDR2 SASEGT. Trimming took 5 bases from V and 5 from J, leaving 9 bases between them. The CDR3 sequence is CASSTGLTGELFF. In DNA, the CDR3 is TGTGCCAGCAGTACAGGGTTAACCGGGGAGCTGTTTTTT.

The chain recombines TRBV5-5 with TRBJ2-7, with TRBD2 matching 10 bases. The CDR3 consists of 15 residues. Trimming took 0 bases from V and 3 from J; bases not matched to a gene: 3. Germline lookup yields CDR1 SGHKS and CDR2 YYEKEE (reference sequence). DNA for the CDR3: TGTGCCAGCAGCTTGGTCCTAGCGGGAGTCTACGAGCAGTACTTC. Protein product: CASSLVLAGVYEQYF. The full variable domain, completed using reference TRBV5-5 and TRBJ2-7, is DAGVTQSPTHLIKTRGQQVTLRCSPISGHKSVSWYQQVLGQGPQFIFQYYEKEERGRGNFPDRFSARQFPNYSSELNVNALLLGDSALYLCASSLVLAGVYEQYFGPGTRLTVT.

The genes are TRBV7-9 and TRBJ1-1, with a weak D call TRBD1 (5 bases). The CDR3 contains 16 residues. CDR1 and CDR2 (germline): SEHNR, FQNEAQ (reference sequence). The ends were cut back, 8 bases at V and 5 bases at J, with 24 bases in the middle. The CDR3 reads CASVALGEGRGTEAFF. DNA for the CDR3: TGTGCCAGCGTAGCTCTCGGGGAGGGACGGGGTACTGAAGCTTTCTTT.

This clone appeared a few times. The rearrangement joins TRBV7-9 to TRBJ1-6, with 7 bases that match TRBD1. The CDR3 has 14 residues. V was pared by 5 bases and J by 7 bases, with 5 bases of the junction left unmatched. Germline V gene sequence: CDR1 SEHNR, CDR2 FQNEAQ (reference sequence). This chain's CDR3 is CASSPWDSNSPLHF. For the CDR3, the DNA is TGTGCCAGCAGCCCTTGGGACAGCAATTCACCCCTCCACTTT.

The chain has TRBV5-1 and TRBJ2-2; D call uncertain. Deletions cut 0 bases from V and 4 bases from J, with 10 bases between. CDR1 and CDR2 (germline): SGHRS, YFSETQ. This CDR3 region has 15 residues. DNA for the CDR3: TGCGCCAGCAGCTTGGATGTGACTCGCACCGGGGAGCTGTTTTTT. Its translation: CASSLDVTRTGELFF.

The chain recombines TRBV28 with TRBJ1-5, with 9 positions matching TRBD1. The length of the CDR3 is 14 residues. With V trimmed by 4 bases and J by 6 bases, 4 bases remained unmatched. CDR1 and CDR2 from the germline V gene are MDHEN and SYDVKM. CDR3 amino acids: CASSWDRETQPQHF. The CDR3 bases are TGTGCCAGCAGTTGGGACAGGGAGACTCAGCCCCAGCATTTT.

This chain joins TRBV19 and TRBJ1-1, with no clear D. Per germline, CDR1 LNHDA and CDR2 SQIVND (reference sequence). The germline V and J ends were trimmed by 5 bases and 0 bases, with 7 bases remaining between them. The CDR3 is 13 amino acids. The CDR3 here is CASSVGLNTEAFF. CDR3 bases: TGTGCCAGTAGTGTAGGGCTGAACACTGAAGCTTTCTTT.

The chain is built from TRBV28 and TRBJ2-5, with D possibly TRBD1 on 6 matching bases. CDR3 length: 17 amino acids. Between the trimmed V and J ends, which lost 2 bases and 5 bases, there was a span of 21 bases. Germline V gene lookup returns CDR1 MDHEN and CDR2 SYDVKM. CDR3 nucleotides: TGTGCCAGCAGTTTAGTCGTCAGGGGATCGGGGTGGGAGACCCAGTACTTC. Its translation is CASSLVVRGSGWETQYF.

This clone was counted between two and nine times. V is TRBV6-4 and J is TRBJ1-2; unclear D gene. V lost 3 bases to trimming and J lost 4 bases, with 9 bases between them. Germline loops: CDR1 MRHNA, CDR2 SNTAGT. There are 13 residues in the CDR3. Here the CDR3 reads CASSEVAGYGYTF. The CDR3 nucleotides are TGTGCCAGCAGTGAAGTTGCAGGCTATGGCTACACCTTC.

This clone was counted between two and nine times. The chain has TRBV7-6 and TRBJ2-2, with a tentative D call TRBD2 (5 bases). The ends were cut back, 5 bases at V and 5 bases at J, with 12 bases in the middle. This CDR3 comprises 14 residues. Per germline, CDR1 SGHVS and CDR2 FNYEAQ. CDR3 in DNA: TGTGCCAGCAGCCTACTAGTGACAACCGGGGAGCTGTTTTTT. Its protein product is CASSLLVTTGELFF.

The chain joins TRBV5-6 to TRBJ2-1; 9 positions agree with TRBD2. The germline V gene has CDR1 SGHDT and CDR2 YYEEEE. The length of the CDR3 is 19 residues. The trim removed 2 bases at V and 3 bases at J, leaving 15 bases unmatched. Here the CDR3 reads CASSFLTTLAGAIYNEQFF. The CDR3 DNA is TGTGCCAGCAGCTTTCTGACAACCTTAGCGGGGGCGATCTACAATGAGCAGTTCTTC.

This clone has just a few counts. V and J are TRBV7-6 and TRBJ2-1, with TRBD1 matching over 9 bases. Germline CDR1 SGHVS, CDR2 FNYEAQ. Trimming at V came to 0 bases and at J to 9 bases, leaving 3 bases not matched to a gene. The CDR3 has 14 residues. The CDR3 spells CASSLAGQGGEQFF. CDR3 nucleotides: TGTGCCAGCAGCTTAGCGGGACAGGGCGGTGAGCAGTTCTTC.

The chain uses TRBV9 and TRBJ1-1, with TRBD1 matching 7 bases. The germline gives CDR1 SGDLS, CDR2 YYNGEE. There are 14 residues in the CDR3. J gave up 5 bases and V 3 bases, and 7 bases lay outside the gene matches. The CDR3 bases are TGTGCCAGCAGCGGACAGGGCGGCCAGACTGAAGCTTTCTTT. This sequence encodes CASSGQGGQTEAFF.

The J gene is TRBJ2-6, the V gene TRBV2, with TRBD1 matching 8 bases. This CDR3 is built from 15 residues. With V trimmed by 9 bases and J by 0 bases, 4 bases remained unmatched. Germline-derived CDR1 and CDR2 are SNHLY and FYNNEI. The CDR3 reads CARAGQGSGANVLTF. CDR3 in DNA: TGTGCCAGAGCTGGACAGGGCTCTGGGGCCAACGTCCTGACTTTC.

The chain employs TRBV7-9 and TRBJ2-7; 7 nucleotides agree with TRBD1. After removal of 5 bases from V and 2 bases from J, the junction contained 9 bases not matched to a gene. This CDR3 has 15 amino acids. The germline V gene has CDR1 SEHNR and CDR2 FQNEAQ (reference sequence). The CDR3 nucleotides read TGTGCCAGCAGCGGCCGGGACAGAGAAACCTACGAGCAGTACTTC. Residues: CASSGRDRETYEQYF.